This is a list of T cell receptor beta chains from one sample in a study of cytomegalovirus exposure and HLA in healthy donors. Profiled with immunoSEQ multiplex PCR; TCRdb holds only in-frame clones, not every one. The sample lists approximately 160,000 clones, roughly 77% occurring once. What was sequenced was PBMCs. Every receptor here comes from a male donor in good health and CMV-seronegative. Both conserved end residues are part of each CDR3. The D gene is left open where the match is weak. Not all rows give a size; the values are once, few, many and, for expanded clones, a class.

CDR3aa,CDR3nt,d_gene,j_gene,abundance,v_gene
CASSQGGGVYGYTF,TGCGCCAGCAGCCAAGGGGGGGGTGTCTATGGCTACACCTTC,.,TRBJ1-2,.,TRBV4-1
CASSEERAGGLFF,TGTGCCAGCAGTGAAGAGAGAGCGGGGGGGCTATTCTTC,TRBD2,TRBJ2-1,.,TRBV2
CASSLSPSGTGGHEQYF,TGCGCCAGCAGCCTAAGTCCCTCTGGGACAGGGGGACACGAGCAGTACTTC,TRBD1,TRBJ2-7,.,TRBV4-1
CASSLQSRGTGNCGQYF,TGTGCCAGCAGCTTACAAAGCCGCGGGACAGGGAATTGCGGGCAGTACTTC,TRBD1,TRBJ2-7,.,TRBV7-3
CASSPRGSGGTQETQYF,TGTGCCAGCAGCCCCCGAGGGAGCGGGGGTACCCAAGAGACCCAGTACTTC,TRBD2,TRBJ2-5,.,TRBV9
CASSAGTGENYEQYF,TGTGCCAGTAGTGCCGGGACAGGGGAAAACTACGAGCAGTACTTC,TRBD1,TRBJ2-7,.,TRBV19
CAWSRQASDTQYF,TGTGCCTGGAGTCGGCAGGCCTCAGATACGCAGTATTTT,.,TRBJ2-3,few,TRBV30
CASSLRGQGQETQYF,TGTGCCAGCAGCCTGCGGGGACAGGGTCAAGAGACCCAGTACTTC,TRBD1,TRBJ2-5,.,TRBV7-6
CASSSGTVNTGELFF,TGTGCCAGCAGCTCCGGGACAGTGAACACCGGGGAGCTGTTTTTT,TRBD1,TRBJ2-2,.,TRBV13
CASSESDSSGANVLTF,TGTGCCAGCAGTGAATCGGACAGCTCTGGGGCCAACGTCCTGACTTTC,.,TRBJ2-6,few,TRBV6-1
CASSLDREETQYF,TGTGCCAGCAGCCTGGACAGGGAGGAGACCCAGTACTTC,TRBD1,TRBJ2-5,.,TRBV7-2
CASIEGGGFPGELFF,TGTGCCAGTATAGAGGGCGGGGGCTTTCCCGGGGAGCTGTTTTTT,.,TRBJ2-2,.,TRBV19
CASTWRAPYNEQFF,TGTGCCAGCACATGGAGGGCCCCATACAATGAGCAGTTCTTC,.,TRBJ2-1,.,TRBV28
CASSSYPSTDTQYF,TGTGCCAGCAGTTCCTACCCTAGCACAGATACGCAGTATTTT,.,TRBJ2-3,.,TRBV28
CATSRALQETQYF,TGTGCCACCAGCAGAGCTCTCCAAGAGACCCAGTACTTC,.,TRBJ2-5,.,TRBV15
CASSYLAGGEQYF,TGTGCCAGCAGTTACCTAGCGGGGGGCGAGCAGTACTTC,TRBD2,TRBJ2-7,few,TRBV6-5
CASSPSGNGYTF,TGTGCCAGCTCACCATCAGGGAATGGCTACACCTTC,.,TRBJ1-2,.,TRBV18
CASSTSFSGQTNTEAFF,TGTGCCAGCTCAACCAGTTTCAGTGGGCAGACGAACACTGAAGCTTTCTTT,.,TRBJ1-1,.,TRBV18
CASSPATGYYGYTF,TGTGCCAGCAGCCCCGCGACAGGTTACTATGGCTACACCTTC,.,TRBJ1-2,few,TRBV9
CASSLGLWGNEQFF,TGTGCCAGCAGCCTGGGACTTTGGGGCAATGAGCAGTTCTTC,.,TRBJ2-1,.,TRBV6-6
CASSLGRAGRDTGELFF,TGTGCCAGCAGCTTAGGCCGGGCGGGAAGGGACACCGGGGAGCTGTTTTTT,.,TRBJ2-2,.,TRBV13
CASSLLARTGRYEQYF,TGTGCCAGCAGTTTATTAGCCCGGACAGGGAGGTACGAGCAGTACTTC,TRBD1,TRBJ2-7,.,TRBV28
CASSIVAGTNYGYTF,TGTGCCAGTAGTATCGTGGCAGGCACTAACTATGGCTACACCTTC,.,TRBJ1-2,.,TRBV19
CAISGQGAGTYNEQFF,TGTGCCATCAGTGGACAGGGGGCAGGCACCTACAATGAGCAGTTCTTC,TRBD1,TRBJ2-1,.,TRBV10-3
CASSLLAHEQYF,TGTGCCAGCAGCCTCCTAGCCCACGAGCAGTACTTC,.,TRBJ2-7,.,TRBV5-4
CASSSVAGQLSYEQYF,TGCGCCAGCAGCTCGGTTGCCGGACAGCTTTCCTACGAGCAGTACTTC,.,TRBJ2-7,.,TRBV5-1
CASSPQQAETQYF,TGTGCCAGCTCACCCCAGCAAGCGGAGACCCAGTACTTC,.,TRBJ2-5,.,TRBV18
CASSQAGTNYNEQFF,TGCGCCAGCAGCCAAGCCGGGACTAACTACAACGAGCAGTTCTTC,TRBD2,TRBJ2-1,.,TRBV4-1
CASSYGGRGTYEQYF,TGTGCCAGCAGCTACGGGGGGCGGGGGACCTACGAGCAGTACTTC,.,TRBJ2-7,.,TRBV5-4
CASARQTATNEKLFF,TGTGCCAGTGCCCGACAGACTGCAACTAATGAAAAACTGTTTTTT,.,TRBJ1-4,.,TRBV19
CASSLMTGTAEAFF,TGCGCCAGCAGCTTGATGACAGGGACCGCTGAAGCTTTCTTT,TRBD1,TRBJ1-1,.,TRBV5-1
CASSQDNNEQFF,TGTGCCAGCAGCCAAGATAACAATGAGCAGTTCTTC,.,TRBJ2-1,.,TRBV4-2
CASSYRTGAVRGEQYF,TGTGCCAGCAGTTACCGGACAGGGGCCGTCCGGGGGGAGCAGTACTTC,TRBD1,TRBJ2-7,.,TRBV6-5
CASRPTGTVNYEQYF,TGTGCCAGCAGGCCAACCGGGACAGTGAACTACGAGCAGTACTTC,TRBD1,TRBJ2-7,.,TRBV7-8
CAISEGGGIYEQYF,TGTGCCATCAGTGAAGGGGGGGGGATTTACGAGCAGTACTTC,.,TRBJ2-7,.,TRBV10-3
CASSARGASGNTEAFF,TGTGCCAGCAGCGCCCGGGGGGCATCAGGGAACACTGAAGCTTTCTTT,.,TRBJ1-1,.,TRBV7-3
CASSVGATNGETQYF,TGTGCCAGCAGCGTAGGGGCCACAAATGGGGAGACCCAGTACTTC,.,TRBJ2-5,.,TRBV9
CASSTLAGPGINTQYF,TGTGCCAGCAGCACCCTAGCGGGGCCCGGTATAAATACGCAGTATTTT,TRBD2,TRBJ2-3,.,TRBV11-2
CASSRVVSYEQYF,TGTGCCAGCAGCCGCGTTGTTTCCTACGAGCAGTACTTC,.,TRBJ2-7,few,TRBV7-9
CASSPSLNEQFF,TGTGCCAGCAGCCCCTCGTTGAATGAGCAGTTCTTC,.,TRBJ2-1,.,TRBV7-3
CASSIGRGTNEKLFF,TGCGCCAGCAGCATAGGGAGGGGAACTAATGAAAAACTGTTTTTT,.,TRBJ1-4,.,TRBV5-1
CASRPTGQGYEQYF,TGTGCCAGCAGACCGACAGGGCAAGGCTACGAGCAGTACTTC,TRBD1,TRBJ2-7,.,TRBV27
CASNGHHTGELFF,TGTGCCAGCAATGGACACCACACCGGGGAGCTGTTTTTT,.,TRBJ2-2,.,TRBV6-6